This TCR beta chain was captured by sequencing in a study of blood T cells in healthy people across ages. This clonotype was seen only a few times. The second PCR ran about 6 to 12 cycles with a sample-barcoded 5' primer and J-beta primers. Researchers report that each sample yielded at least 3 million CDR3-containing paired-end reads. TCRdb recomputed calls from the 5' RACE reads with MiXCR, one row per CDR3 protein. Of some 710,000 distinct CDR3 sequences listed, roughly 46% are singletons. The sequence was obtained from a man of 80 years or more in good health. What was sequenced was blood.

DNA for the CDR3: TGTGCCAGCAGTTATACAGGGGGCGGGGGCTACACCTTC. It translates to CASSYTGGGGYTF. The chain couples TRBV28 to TRBJ1-2; 9 bases align to TRBD1. This CDR3 contains 13 residues. Germline CDR1 and CDR2: MDHEN and SYDVKM. The J segment lost 8 bases and the V segment lost 4 bases, leaving 5 bases of the junction unmatched.